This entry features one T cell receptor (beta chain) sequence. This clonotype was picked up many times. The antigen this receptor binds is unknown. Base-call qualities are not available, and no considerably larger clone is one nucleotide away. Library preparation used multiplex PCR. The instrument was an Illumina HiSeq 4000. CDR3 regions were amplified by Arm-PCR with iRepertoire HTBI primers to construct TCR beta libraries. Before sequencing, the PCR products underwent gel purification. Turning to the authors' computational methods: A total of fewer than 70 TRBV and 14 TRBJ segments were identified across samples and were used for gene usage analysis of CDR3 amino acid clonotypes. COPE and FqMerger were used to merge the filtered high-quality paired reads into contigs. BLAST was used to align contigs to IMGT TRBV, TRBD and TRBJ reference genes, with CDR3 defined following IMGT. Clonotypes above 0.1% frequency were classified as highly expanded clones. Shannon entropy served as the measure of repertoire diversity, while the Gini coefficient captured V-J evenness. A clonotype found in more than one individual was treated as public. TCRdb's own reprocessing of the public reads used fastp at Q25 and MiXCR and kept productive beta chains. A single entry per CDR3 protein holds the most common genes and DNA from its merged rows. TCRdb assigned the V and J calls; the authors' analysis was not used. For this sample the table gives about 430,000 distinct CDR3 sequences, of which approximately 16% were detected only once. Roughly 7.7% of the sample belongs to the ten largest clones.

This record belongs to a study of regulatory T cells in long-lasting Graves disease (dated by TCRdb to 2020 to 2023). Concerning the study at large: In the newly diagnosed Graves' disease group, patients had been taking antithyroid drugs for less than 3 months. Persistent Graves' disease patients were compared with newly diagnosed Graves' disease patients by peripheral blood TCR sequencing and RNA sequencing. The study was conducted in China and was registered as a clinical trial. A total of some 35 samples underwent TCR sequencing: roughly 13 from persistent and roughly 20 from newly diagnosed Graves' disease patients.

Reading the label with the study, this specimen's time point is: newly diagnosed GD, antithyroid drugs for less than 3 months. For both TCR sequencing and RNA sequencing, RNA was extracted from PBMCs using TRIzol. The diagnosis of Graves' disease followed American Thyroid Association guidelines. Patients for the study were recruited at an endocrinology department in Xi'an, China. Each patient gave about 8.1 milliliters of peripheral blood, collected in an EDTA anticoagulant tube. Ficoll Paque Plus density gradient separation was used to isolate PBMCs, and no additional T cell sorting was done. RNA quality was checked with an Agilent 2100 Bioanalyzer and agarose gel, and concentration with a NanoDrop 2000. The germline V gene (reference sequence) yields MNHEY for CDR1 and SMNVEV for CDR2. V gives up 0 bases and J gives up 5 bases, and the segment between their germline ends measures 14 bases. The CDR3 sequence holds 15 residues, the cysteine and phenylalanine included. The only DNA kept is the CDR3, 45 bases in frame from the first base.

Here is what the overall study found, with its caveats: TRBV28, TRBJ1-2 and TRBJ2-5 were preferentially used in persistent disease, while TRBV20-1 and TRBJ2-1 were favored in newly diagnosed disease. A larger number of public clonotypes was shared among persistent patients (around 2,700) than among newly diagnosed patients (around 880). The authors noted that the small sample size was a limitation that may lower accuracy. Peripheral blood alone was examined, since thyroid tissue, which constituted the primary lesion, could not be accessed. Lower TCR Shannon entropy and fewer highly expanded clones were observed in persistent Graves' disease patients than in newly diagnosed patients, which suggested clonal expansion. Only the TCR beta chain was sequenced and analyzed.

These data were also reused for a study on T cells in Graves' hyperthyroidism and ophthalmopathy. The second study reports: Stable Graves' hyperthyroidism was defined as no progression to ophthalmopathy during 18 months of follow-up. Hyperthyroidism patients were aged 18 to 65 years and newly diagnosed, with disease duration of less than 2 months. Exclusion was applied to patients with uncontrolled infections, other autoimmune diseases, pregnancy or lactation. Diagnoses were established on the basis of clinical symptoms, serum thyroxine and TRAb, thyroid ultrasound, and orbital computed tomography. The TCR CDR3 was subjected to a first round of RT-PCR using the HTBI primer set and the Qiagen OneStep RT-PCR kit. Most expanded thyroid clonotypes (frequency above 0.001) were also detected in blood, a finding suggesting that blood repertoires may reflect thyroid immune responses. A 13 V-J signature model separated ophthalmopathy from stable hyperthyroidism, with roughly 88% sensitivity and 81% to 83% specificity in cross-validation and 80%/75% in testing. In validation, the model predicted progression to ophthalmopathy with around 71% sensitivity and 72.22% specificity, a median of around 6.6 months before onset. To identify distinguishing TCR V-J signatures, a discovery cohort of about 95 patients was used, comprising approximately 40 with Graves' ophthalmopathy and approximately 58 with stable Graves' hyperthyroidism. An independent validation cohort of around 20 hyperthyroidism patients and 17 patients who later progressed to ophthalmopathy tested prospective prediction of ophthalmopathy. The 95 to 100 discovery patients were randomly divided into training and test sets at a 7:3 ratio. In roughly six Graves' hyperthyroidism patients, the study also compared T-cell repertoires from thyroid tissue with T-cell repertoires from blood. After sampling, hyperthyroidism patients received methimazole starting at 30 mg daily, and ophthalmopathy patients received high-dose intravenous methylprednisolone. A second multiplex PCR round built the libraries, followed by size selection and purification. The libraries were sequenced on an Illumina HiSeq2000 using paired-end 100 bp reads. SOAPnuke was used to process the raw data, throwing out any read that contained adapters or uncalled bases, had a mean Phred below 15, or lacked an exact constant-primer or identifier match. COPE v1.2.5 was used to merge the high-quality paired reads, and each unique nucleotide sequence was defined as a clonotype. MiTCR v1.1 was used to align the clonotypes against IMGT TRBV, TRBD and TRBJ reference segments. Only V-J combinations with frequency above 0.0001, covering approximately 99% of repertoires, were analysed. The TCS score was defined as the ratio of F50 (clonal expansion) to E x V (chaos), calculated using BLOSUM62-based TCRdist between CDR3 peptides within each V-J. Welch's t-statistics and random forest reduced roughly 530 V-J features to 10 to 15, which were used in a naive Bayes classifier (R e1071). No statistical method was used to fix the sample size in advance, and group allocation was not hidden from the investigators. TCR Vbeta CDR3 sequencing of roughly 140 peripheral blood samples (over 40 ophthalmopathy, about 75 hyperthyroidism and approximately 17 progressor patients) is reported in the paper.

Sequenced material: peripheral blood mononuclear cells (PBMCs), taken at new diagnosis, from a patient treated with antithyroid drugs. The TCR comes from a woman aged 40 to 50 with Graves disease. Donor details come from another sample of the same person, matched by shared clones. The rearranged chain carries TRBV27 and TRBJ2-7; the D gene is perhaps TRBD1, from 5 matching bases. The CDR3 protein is CASSLSAGLRNEQYF. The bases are TGTGCCAGCAGTTTATCGGCAGGGCTGAGGAACGAGCAGTACTTC.